This T cell receptor beta chain was identified in a study of blood T cells in healthy people across ages. Across the whole study: T cells yielded about one barcoded beta molecule per two cells through template switching. Notes on the study in general: Bulk PBMC profiling left naive and antigen-experienced comparisons inconclusive.

Combining a sample-barcoded 5' primer with a J-beta primer mix, a second PCR ran for roughly 6 to 12 cycles. TCRdb ran MiXCR on the 5' RACE reads and lists one entry per CDR3 protein. The sample contains some 1,800,000 distinct CDR3 sequences, about 39% of which appear only once. Extraction yielded at least 5 micrograms of total RNA per sample. Only a few counts were recorded for this clonotype. Its antigen is unidentified. There are 16 residues in the CDR3. The V gene's germline CDR1 is MDHEN and CDR2 SYDVKM. The ends lost 4 bases at V and 4 bases at J; junction bases unmatched: 10. V usage is TRBV28 and J usage is TRBJ2-1; 7 bases line up with TRBD1. The sequenced sample was blood. The TCR sequence derives from a human donor in good health. For the CDR3, the DNA is TGTGCCAGCAGTTCAATAAGACAGGGTTTATACAATGAGCAGTTCTTC. Translation gives CASSSIRQGLYNEQFF. The whole variable domain, remainder taken from reference TRBV28 and TRBJ2-1, is DVKVTQSSRYLVKRTGEKVFLECVQDMDHENMFWYRQDPGLGLRLIYFSYDVKMKEKGDIPEGYSVSREKKERFSLILESASTNQTSMYLCASSSIRQGLYNEQFFGPGTRLTVL.